The rows below give T cell receptor beta chains drawn from one sample of a study of blood T cell repertoires in COVID-19. The protocol was immunoSEQ multiplex PCR, while the TCRdb copy is restricted to in-frame clones and leaves out a portion. The sample includes 150,000 to 200,000 clones, 85% to 90% of them seen just once. Input material: peripheral blood. These receptors came from a man aged 18 to 29 with active or convalescent COVID-19. Each CDR3 is given with its conserved first and last residue.

length	V	J	CDR3
16	TRBV6-2/TRBV6-3	TRBJ2-4	CASSYTDRGWRNIQYF
16	TRBV5-6	TRBJ2-5	CASSPGLAGKQETQYF
12	TRBV28	TRBJ1-6	CASSLKGGALHF
15	TRBV28	TRBJ1-5	CASSETGSVVQPQHF
15	TRBV6-1	TRBJ1-1	CASSEEAGTGVPAFF
12	TRBV12-3/TRBV12-4	TRBJ1-2	CASSPQGQGYTF
11	TRBV30	TRBJ1-2	CAWGGAFGYTF
15	TRBV7-7	TRBJ2-2	CASSLGQGFTGELFF
16	TRBV9	TRBJ2-3	CASSDPDRGGTDTQYF
16	TRBV4-3	TRBJ1-4	CASSQEPGTGNEKLFF
15	TRBV19	TRBJ1-2	CASTFEAGNLYGYTF
16	TRBV2	TRBJ1-5	CASSEMSVFRDQPQHF
17	TRBV7-8	TRBJ2-4	CASSSNTGDLAKNIQYF
14	TRBV7-2	TRBJ1-2	CASSLNQGDAGYTF
18	TRBV28	TRBJ1-3	CASSLWKLDSVRRNTIYF
12	TRBV28	TRBJ2-3	CASTVGGDTQYF
17	TRBV4-2	TRBJ2-3	CASSQSRTSGGTDTQYF
15	TRBV2	TRBJ2-2	CASRVSGSDTGELFF
17	TRBV5-5	TRBJ2-1	CASSLSLGAATYNEQFF
14	TRBV6-5	TRBJ1-1	CASSRQGTNTEAFF
18	TRBV4-1	TRBJ2-2	CASSQVSEGAGPTGELFF
13	TRBV5-1	TRBJ1-2	CASSLGQNYGYTF
15	TRBV5-4	TRBJ2-3	CASSLDGEGTDTQYF
15	TRBV7-9	TRBJ1-5	CASSLAGGAFFPQHF
13	TRBV2	TRBJ2-5	CASLMGDQETQYF
16	TRBV28	TRBJ1-1	CASRSSPREGNTEAFF
13	TRBV11-2	TRBJ2-5	CASSLRGQETQYF
14	TRBV4-2	TRBJ1-2	CASSQGARGDGYTF
15	TRBV14	TRBJ2-7	CASSQGDRGSYEQYF
12	TRBV2	TRBJ2-5	CASSEVPGTQYF
15	TRBV4-1	TRBJ1-5	CASSQDEGGNQPQHF
14	TRBV7-2	TRBJ2-2	CASRRDRDTGELFF
15	TRBV9	TRBJ2-7	CASSVGTGVAYEQYF
15	TRBV6-5	TRBJ1-2	CASSPTPGKTWGYTF
14	TRBV5-6	TRBJ1-2	CASSGQWTGGGYTF
13	TRBV2	TRBJ2-7	CASESLGGYEQYF
16	TRBV6-5	TRBJ1-5	CASSSGTAMGNQPQHF
13	TRBV11-3	TRBJ1-2	CASRPFGNYGYTF
14	TRBV7-9	TRBJ1-5	CASSSSETNQPQHF
14	TRBV9	TRBJ1-1	CASSSSFRVFEAFF